A single sample gave rise to the 18 T cell receptor beta chains below, sequenced in a study of identical twins (dated by TCRdb to 2015 to 2016). Libraries came from 5' RACE. The run used an Illumina HiSeq 2000. TCRdb applied fastp at Q25 and MiXCR to the public reads, then kept only in-frame beta chains. Identical CDR3 protein sequences are pooled into one entry, listed with their most common genes and DNA. Counted in this sample were a few hundred thousand distinct CDR3 sequences; less than 25% of them appeared once. Together, the top ten hold roughly 3% of the sample. The same data also contributed to another study, on T cells expressing NK-cell markers.

Material for sequencing was CD4+ T cells sorted from blood. These receptors came from a woman between 18 and 30 years old in good health.

The chain recombines TRBV21-1 with TRBJ1-5; TRBD1 was called by the table and not checked on the DNA. TRBV21-1 is given as a pseudogene. The CDR3 covers 17 residues. DNA for the CDR3: TGTGCCAGCAGCAAAGGTTTGAGGACAGTGAACAATCAGCCCCAGCATTTT. Translated: CASSKGLRTVNNQPQHF.

This clonotype was counted a few times. This sequence joins TRBV7-2 and TRBJ1-5, with D tentatively TRBD1 (5 bases). V was shortened by 2 bases and J by 5 bases, with 10 bases between the two germline ends. The CDR3 has 14 amino acids. The germline V gene encodes CDR1 SGHTA and CDR2 FQGNSA. CDR3 coding DNA: TGTGCCAGCAGCTTAAGTCGGGGGGATCAGCCCCAGCATTTT. Translating it yields CASSLSRGDQPQHF.

V usage is TRBV20-1 and J usage is TRBJ2-1; unclear D gene. The CDR3 runs 14 residues. CDR1 is DFQATT, CDR2 SNEGSKA, per germline (reference sequence). The V end was cut by 0 bases, the J end by 9 bases, with 15 bases between. CDR3 coding DNA: TGCAGTGCTAGAGAAGGTGGGCTAGATGGTGAGCAGTTCTTC. Protein product: CSAREGGLDGEQFF.

V usage is TRBV5-1 and J usage is TRBJ2-3; D uncertain. The CDR3 has 15 residues. Trimming shortened V by 0 bases and J by 4 bases, and 12 bases separated the two germline ends. The germline V gene encodes CDR1 SGHRS and CDR2 YFSETQ. CDR3 nucleotide sequence: TGCGCCAGCAGCTTGGCAACAGCGAGCGCAGATACGCAGTATTTT. Translated: CASSLATASADTQYF.

This clonotype showed up just a few times. This sequence joins TRBV7-8 and TRBJ2-5, with a weak D call TRBD2 (5 bases). Germline V lookup: CDR1 SGHVS, CDR2 FQNEAQ. V lost 2 bases and J 7 bases, leaving 11 bases between the germline ends. The CDR3 extends over 13 amino acids. The CDR3 sequence: CASSLSHAGTQYF. CDR3 DNA sequence: TGTGCCAGCAGCTTATCACACGCGGGGACCCAGTACTTC.

This clonotype has just a few counts. The V and J genes are TRBV20-1 and TRBJ1-5; D is uncertain. CDR3 size: 15 residues. From germline, CDR1 is DFQATT and CDR2 SNEGSKA (reference sequence). V was clipped by 0 bases and J by 4 bases, with 13 bases between them. CDR3 protein: CSARDIFGENQPQHF. CDR3 DNA sequence: TGCAGTGCTAGAGATATTTTTGGTGAAAATCAGCCCCAGCATTTT.

This clonotype has a handful of counts. The chain has TRBV29-1 and TRBJ2-7; TRBD1 agrees at 8 bases. Germline-derived CDR1 and CDR2 are SQVTM and ANQGSEA. J lost 4 bases, V lost 6 bases, and 8 bases had no gene match. This CDR3 has 13 residues. The CDR3 DNA reads TGCAGCGTCGTCGACAGGGGAAGATACGAGCAGTACTTC. It encodes CSVVDRGRYEQYF.

This chain joins TRBV5-1 and TRBJ2-1; D is undetermined. The germline V and J ends were trimmed by 2 bases and 6 bases, with 9 bases remaining between them. This CDR3 region has 13 residues. Germline V gene lookup returns CDR1 SGHRS and CDR2 YFSETQ. The CDR3 spells CASSFFDSNEQFF. For the CDR3, the DNA is TGCGCCAGCAGCTTCTTCGACTCCAATGAGCAGTTCTTC.

This clonotype has more than one count but fewer than ten. The chain recombines TRBV24-1 with TRBJ2-1; D is ambiguous. Germline lookup yields CDR1 KGHDR and CDR2 SFDVKD. The ends were cut back, 3 bases at V and 5 bases at J, with 13 bases in the middle. The CDR3 is 15 residues long. The CDR3 nucleotides are TGTGCCACCAGTGATCCCAGACACGGGCACAATGAGCAGTTCTTC. Protein sequence: CATSDPRHGHNEQFF.

The chain carries TRBV15 and TRBJ2-3; no clear D. V shed 0 bases and J shed 0 bases, with 7 bases lying between them. The CDR3 spans 15 residues. Germline assignment: CDR1 LNHNV and CDR2 YYDKDF (reference sequence). DNA of the CDR3: TGTGCCACCAGCAGAGATCAGGCTAGCACAGATACGCAGTATTTT. This encodes CATSRDQASTDTQYF.

In its sample, this clonotype was seen a few times. The V and J genes are TRBV3-1 and TRBJ1-5; D perhaps matches TRBD1 (6 bases). Trimming cost V 1 base and J 5 bases, with 9 bases left between them. Germline V gene data show CDR1 as LGHDT and CDR2 as YNNKEL (reference sequence). This CDR3 has 14 residues. CDR3 in DNA: TGTGCCAGCAGCCAAGGGACAGTTCATCAGCCCCAGCATTTT. It yields the protein CASSQGTVHQPQHF.

This clonotype was seen a handful of times. The chain has TRBV6-6 and TRBJ1-4; TRBD1 is a possible D gene (5 bases). This CDR3 is 13 amino acids long. With 8 bases removed from V and 8 bases from J, the gap between germline ends came to 15 bases. Germline V gives CDR1 MNHNY, CDR2 SVGAGI (reference sequence). CDR3 residues: CASGPGLTEKLFF. CDR3 nucleotide sequence: TGTGCCAGCGGACCGGGACTGACGGAAAAACTGTTTTTT.

The chain joins TRBV20-1 to TRBJ2-1, with TRBD2 as a possible D gene (6 bases). The V gene lost 6 bases and the J gene lost 9 bases, with 12 bases spanning the gap. Per germline, CDR1 DFQATT and CDR2 SNEGSKA (reference sequence). The length of the CDR3 is 11 residues. The CDR3 sequence: CSALDYAEQFF. In DNA, the CDR3 is TGCAGTGCCCTGGACTACGCTGAGCAGTTCTTC.

This clonotype was recorded at least ten times. This chain links TRBV2 with TRBJ2-3, with 11 bases fitting TRBD1. The CDR3 has 13 residues. From germline, CDR1 is SNHLY and CDR2 FYNNEI. V gave up 6 bases and J gave up 4 bases; unmatched junction bases: 0. CDR3 sequence: CASRGQGADTQYF. As DNA, the CDR3 is TGTGCCAGCAGGGGACAGGGGGCAGATACGCAGTATTTT.

The chain has TRBV12-3 or TRBV12-4 and TRBJ1-2; no clear D gene. The CDR3 totals 13 residues. Trimming cost V 6 bases and J 3 bases, with 11 bases left between them. This CDR3 reads CASSLDPDYGYTF. The CDR3 DNA reads TGTGCCAGCAGCCTGGACCCCGACTATGGCTACACCTTC.

The V call is TRBV20-1, the J call TRBJ2-3; D unclear. CDR1 DFQATT and CDR2 SNEGSKA come from the germline V gene (reference sequence). The ends were cut back, 6 bases at V and 4 bases at J, with 5 bases in the middle. CDR3 length: 10 residues. The CDR3 reads CSASADTQYF. CDR3 in DNA: TGCAGTGCCTCCGCAGATACGCAGTATTTT.

The J gene is TRBJ2-5, the V gene TRBV20-1, with D possibly TRBD1 on 6 matching bases. The germline CDR1 and CDR2 sequences are DFQATT and SNEGSKA (reference sequence). This CDR3 has 13 residues. V was trimmed by 6 bases and J by 5 bases, leaving 16 bases between them. The CDR3 coding sequence is TGCAGTGCCGGGGTACAGGGTGGGGAGACCCAGTACTTC. Translated, it gives CSAGVQGGETQYF.

This sequence joins TRBV4-2 and TRBJ2-5; the match to TRBD1 covers 7 bases. Per germline, CDR1 LGHNA and CDR2 YNFKEQ. The CDR3 is 16 amino acids. V trimming: 4 bases; J trimming: 5 bases; junction bases outside the gene matches: 13. The CDR3 region has the DNA TGTGCCAGCAGCCTATCCGGGACAGTATATGGGGAGACCCAGTACTTC. Amino acids: CASSLSGTVYGETQYF.